This passage covers 19 T cell receptor beta chains from one sample sequenced in a study of shared clonotypes between healthy human individuals. TCRdb's table, derived via immunoSEQ multiplex PCR, lists solely in-frame clones and lacks some. The sample consists of 2 million to 3 million clones, 90% to 95% of them appearing once. Source material: naive CD4+ T cells sorted from blood. The subset: CD45RA+ positively selected. All receptors derive from a man between 18 and 29 years old in good health.

In this sample, this clone turned up once. The V and J genes are TRBV18 and TRBJ1-3, with D uncertain. V lost 6 bases to trimming and J lost 0 bases, with 12 bases between them. Germline-derived CDR1 and CDR2 are KGHSH and LQKENI. The CDR3 length is 15 residues. Here the CDR3 DNA reads TGTGCCAGCTCCCCCGAATACTTCTCTGGAAACACCATATATTTT. Protein product: CASSPEYFSGNTIYF.

The DNA for the CDR3 is TGCGCCAGCAGCCAAGATCATGGCCCAGCGGACGAGCAGTACTTC. This gives the protein CASSQDHGPADEQYF. The chain is built from TRBV4-3 and TRBJ2-7, with D perhaps matching TRBD2 (5 bases). CDR3 length: 15 residues. Germline-derived CDR1 and CDR2 are LGHNA and YSLEER. The V and J ends lost 0 bases and 5 bases respectively, with 14 bases between them.

This clone was seen only once. The chain recombines TRBV7-2 with TRBJ2-5, with D possibly being TRBD2 (7 bases). The CDR3 runs 16 residues. Per germline, CDR1 SGHTA and CDR2 FQGNSA. The germline V and J ends were trimmed by 5 bases and 1 base, with 17 bases remaining between them. The CDR3 is CASSPEGGTSQETQYF. CDR3 sequence (DNA): TGTGCCAGCAGCCCCGAGGGGGGGACGTCCCAAGAGACCCAGTACTTC.

Only a few counts were recorded for this clone. V is TRBV11-3 and J is TRBJ1-1; D gene ambiguous. CDR1 is SGHNT and CDR2 is YENEEA in the germline V gene. This CDR3 is built from 12 residues. Trimming left V 5 bases short and J 1 base short, with 5 bases between. The CDR3 nucleotides are TGTGCCAGCAGCAACCCGAACACTGAAGCTTTCTTT. Translation gives CASSNPNTEAFF.

This clone appeared a few times. V gene TRBV4-1 combines with J gene TRBJ1-5; D uncertain. V lost 4 bases and J 7 bases, leaving 11 bases between the germline ends. The length of the CDR3 is 13 residues. Looked up from germline, CDR1 is MGHRA and CDR2 is YSYEKL. The CDR3 loop is CASSLREWQPQHF. For the CDR3, the DNA is TGCGCCAGCAGCCTCCGGGAGTGGCAGCCCCAGCATTTT.

The J gene is TRBJ2-2, the V gene TRBV10-1; D is unresolved. This CDR3 has 12 residues. V shed 2 bases and J shed 6 bases, with 4 bases lying between them. The germline V gene encodes CDR1 WNHNN and CDR2 SYGVQD (reference sequence). CDR3 protein: CASSERAGELFF. The CDR3 DNA reads TGCGCCAGCAGTGAGCGGGCCGGGGAGCTGTTTTTT.

The genes are TRBV7-2 and TRBJ1-1; D gene uncertain. Germline CDR1 reads SGHTA; CDR2 reads FQGNSA. Trimming shortened V by 1 base and J by 8 bases, and 14 bases separated the two germline ends. The CDR3 length is 14 residues. The CDR3 region is CASSLVASQREAFF. CDR3 in DNA: TGTGCCAGCAGCTTAGTCGCGTCCCAGCGAGAAGCTTTCTTT.

CDR3 protein: CSAGGPGSEAFF. CDR3 DNA sequence: TGCAGCGCCGGCGGGCCGGGCTCTGAAGCTTTCTTT. The chain couples TRBV29-1 to TRBJ1-1; D is unresolved. CDR1 SQVTM and CDR2 ANQGSEA come from the germline V gene. Trimming left V 7 bases short and J 6 bases short, with 15 bases between. This CDR3 comprises 12 residues.

The rearrangement links TRBV9 to TRBJ2-3, with D perhaps being TRBD1 or TRBD2 (5 bases each). The CDR3 contains 15 residues. The V gene's germline CDR1 is SGDLS and CDR2 YYNGEE. V gave up 4 bases and J gave up 3 bases, with 15 bases separating them. In DNA form, the CDR3 reads TGTGCCAGCAGCTGGGGCGGGTCTGGTACAGATACGCAGTATTTT. This codes for CASSWGGSGTDTQYF.

The chain couples TRBV30 to TRBJ1-4; 9 bases are shared with TRBD1. V shed 0 bases, J shed 8 bases, and the junction held 7 bases outside the gene matches. The CDR3 is made up of 15 amino acids. Germline assignment: CDR1 GTSNPN and CDR2 SVGIG (reference sequence). The CDR3 bases are TGTGCCTGGAGTGTGGGGACAGGGACGGGAGAAAAACTGTTTTTT. Protein product: CAWSVGTGTGEKLFF.

The CDR3 reads CASSFLGHSEQYF. The CDR3 coding sequence is TGTGCCAGCAGCTTCCTAGGCCACAGCGAGCAGTACTTC. This rearrangement joins TRBV7-6 to TRBJ2-7; D gene uncertain. This CDR3 is 13 amino acids long. Germline V lookup: CDR1 SGHVS, CDR2 FNYEAQ. V was pared by 3 bases and J by 6 bases, with 12 bases between.

CDR3 coding DNA: TGTGCCATCAGTGGTGGAGGGAACTATAATTCACCCCTCCACTTT. The encoded protein is CAISGGGNYNSPLHF. The genes are TRBV10-3 and TRBJ1-6; no clear D. V dropped 4 bases and J dropped 3 bases, with 10 bases sitting between them. The CDR3 loop spans 15 amino acids. Germline assignment: CDR1 ENHRY and CDR2 SYGVKD.

As to this clone: This specimen includes other DNA sequences encoding the same CDR3. The CDR3 loop is CASSVAGLSGNTIYF. For the CDR3, the DNA is TGTGCCAGCAGCGTGGCGGGACTCTCTGGAAACACCATATATTTT. This sequence joins TRBV9 and TRBJ1-3; maybe TRBD1 (5 bases). The length of the CDR3 is 15 residues. Germline V gene lookup returns CDR1 SGDLS and CDR2 YYNGEE. Trimming removed 2 bases from V and 0 bases from J, with 9 bases in between.

The rearrangement uses TRBV6-5 and TRBJ2-7; D is ambiguous. Trimming removed 0 bases from V and 4 bases from J, with 4 bases in between. The germline V gene has CDR1 MNHEY and CDR2 SVGAGI. CDR3 length equals 12 residues. The CDR3 protein is CASSYSKYEQYF. The CDR3 nucleotides read TGTGCCAGCAGTTACTCCAAATACGAGCAGTACTTC.

This clone was seen once. The chain combines TRBV6-1 with TRBJ2-1; D may match TRBD1 or TRBD2 (5 bases each). V lost 6 bases to trimming and J lost 8 bases, with 8 bases between them. This CDR3 contains 11 residues. CDR1 and CDR2 from the germline V gene are MNHNS and SASEGT. The CDR3, as DNA: TGTGCCAGCAGCGGGGCCTATGAGCAGTTCTTC. Residues: CASSGAYEQFF.

V gene TRBV15 combines with J gene TRBJ1-4; 7 bases fit TRBD1. The CDR3 covers 16 residues. Germline lookup yields CDR1 LNHNV and CDR2 YYDKDF (reference sequence). J gave up 8 bases and V 0 bases, and 9 bases lay outside the gene matches. The CDR3 region has the DNA TGTGCCACCAGCAGAGAATCAGGGGGAGTAAGAGAAAAACTGTTTTTT. Protein sequence: CATSRESGGVREKLFF. The variable domain in full, completed from reference TRBV15 and TRBJ1-4, reads DAMVIQNPRYQVTQFGKPVTLSCSQTLNHNVMYWYQQKSSQAPKLLFHYYDKDFNNEADTPDNFQSRRPNTSFCFLDIRSPGLGDTAMYLCATSRESGGVREKLFFGSGTQLSVL.

This chain joins TRBV5-1 and TRBJ2-5; 11 bases match TRBD2. Germline V CDR1 and CDR2: SGHRS, YFSETQ. V lost 4 bases to trimming and J lost 5 bases; unmatched junction nucleotides: 4. The CDR3 covers 14 residues. The CDR3, as DNA: TGCGCCAGCAGCCTACTAGCGGGAGTTGAGACCCAGTACTTC. Its protein is CASSLLAGVETQYF.

The rearrangement joins TRBV7-9 to TRBJ1-1; 7 nucleotides match TRBD1. Germline V gives CDR1 SEHNR, CDR2 FQNEAQ (reference sequence). This CDR3 is built from 15 residues. V lost 5 bases and J lost 0; bases outside the gene matches: 6. The CDR3 bases are TGTGCCAGCAGCGGTCCAGGGACAGTGAACACTGAAGCTTTCTTT. Residues: CASSGPGTVNTEAFF. The full variable domain, rest sourced from reference TRBV7-9 and TRBJ1-1, is DTGVSQNPRHKITKRGQNVTFRCDPISEHNRLYWYRQTLGQGPEFLTYFQNEAQLEKSRLLSDRFSAERPKGSFSTLEIQRTEQGDSAMYLCASSGPGTVNTEAFFGQGTRLTVV.

The J gene is TRBJ1-2, the V gene TRBV7-2, with D tentatively TRBD1 (5 bases). This CDR3 region has 13 residues. CDR1 and CDR2 from the germline V gene are SGHTA and FQGNSA. Trimming removed 3 bases from V and 4 bases from J, with 9 bases in between. CDR3 in amino acids: CASSFKGSYGYTF. The CDR3 DNA sequence: TGTGCCAGCAGCTTTAAGGGGTCCTATGGCTACACCTTC.